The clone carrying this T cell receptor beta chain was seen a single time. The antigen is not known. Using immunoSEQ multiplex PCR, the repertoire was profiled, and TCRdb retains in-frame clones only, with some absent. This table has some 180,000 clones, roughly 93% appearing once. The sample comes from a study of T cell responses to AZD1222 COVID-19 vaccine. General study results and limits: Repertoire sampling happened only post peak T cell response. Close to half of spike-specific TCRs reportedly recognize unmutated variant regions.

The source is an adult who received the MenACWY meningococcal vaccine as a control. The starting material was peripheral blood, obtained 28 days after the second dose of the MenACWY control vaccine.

The CDR3 coding sequence is TGCGCCAGCAGCCCCACGGGGCAGGGGGCAGATACGCAGTATTTT. Protein: CASSPTGQGADTQYF. The chain links TRBV5-1 to TRBJ2-3, with 7 bases matching TRBD1. CDR3 size: 15 residues. Germline-derived CDR1 and CDR2 are SGHRS and YFSETQ. The V segment lost 4 bases and the J segment 4 bases; nucleotides outside the gene matches: 9.